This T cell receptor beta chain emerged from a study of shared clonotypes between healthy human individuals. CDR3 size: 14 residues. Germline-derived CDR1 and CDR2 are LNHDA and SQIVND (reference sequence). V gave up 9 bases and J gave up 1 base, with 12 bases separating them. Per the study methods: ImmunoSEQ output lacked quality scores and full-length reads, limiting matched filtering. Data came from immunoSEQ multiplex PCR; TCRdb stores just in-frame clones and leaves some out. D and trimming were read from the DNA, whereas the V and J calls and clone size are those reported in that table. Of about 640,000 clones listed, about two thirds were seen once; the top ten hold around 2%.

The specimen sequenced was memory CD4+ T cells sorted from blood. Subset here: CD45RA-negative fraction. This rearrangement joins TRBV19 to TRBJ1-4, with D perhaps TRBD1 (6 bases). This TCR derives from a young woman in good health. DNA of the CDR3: TGTGCCAGCCGGGGGGGGCAAACTAATGAAAAACTGTTTTTT. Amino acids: CASRGGQTNEKLFF.